The count of the clone carrying this TCR beta chain is one. Data came from immunoSEQ multiplex PCR; TCRdb stores just in-frame clones and leaves some out. The sample holds 75,000 to 100,000 clones; roughly 96% are singletons and the top ten take about 0.39%. These data come from a study of technical replicates of blood from several donors. Sample: T cells isolated from PBMCs. This clonotype was obtained from a human donor in good health.

The CDR3 loop is CASSPGTGDNEQYF. CDR3 DNA: TGTGCCAGCAGTCCCGGGACAGGGGACAACGAGCAGTACTTC. The chain carries TRBV6-6 and TRBJ2-7; 10 bases line up with TRBD1. The CDR3 length is 14 residues. Germline-derived CDR1 and CDR2 are MNHNY and SVGAGI (reference sequence). V lost 5 bases and J lost 5; bases outside the gene matches: 6.